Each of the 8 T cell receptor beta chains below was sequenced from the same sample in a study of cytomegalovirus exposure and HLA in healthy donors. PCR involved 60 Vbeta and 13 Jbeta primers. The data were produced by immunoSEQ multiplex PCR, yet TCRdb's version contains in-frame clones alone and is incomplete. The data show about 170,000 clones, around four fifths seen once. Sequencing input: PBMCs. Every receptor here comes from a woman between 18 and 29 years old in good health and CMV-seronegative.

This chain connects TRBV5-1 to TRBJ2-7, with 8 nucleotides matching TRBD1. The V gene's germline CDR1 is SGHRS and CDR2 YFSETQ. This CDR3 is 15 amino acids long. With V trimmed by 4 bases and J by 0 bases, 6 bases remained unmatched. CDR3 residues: CASSIRTGSSYEQYF. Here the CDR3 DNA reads TGCGCCAGCAGCATCCGGACAGGGTCCTCCTACGAGCAGTACTTC. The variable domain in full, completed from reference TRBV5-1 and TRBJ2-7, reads KAGVTQTPRYLIKTRGQQVTLSCSPISGHRSVSWYQQTPGQGLQFLFEYFSETQRNKGNFPGRFSGRQFSNSRSEMNVSTLELGDSALYLCASSIRTGSSYEQYFGPGTRLTVT.

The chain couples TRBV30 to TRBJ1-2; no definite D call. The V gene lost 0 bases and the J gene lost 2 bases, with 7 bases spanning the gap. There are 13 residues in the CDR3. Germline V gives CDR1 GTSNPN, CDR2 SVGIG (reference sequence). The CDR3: CAWSVTGNYGYTF. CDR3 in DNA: TGTGCCTGGAGTGTAACGGGGAACTATGGCTACACCTTC.

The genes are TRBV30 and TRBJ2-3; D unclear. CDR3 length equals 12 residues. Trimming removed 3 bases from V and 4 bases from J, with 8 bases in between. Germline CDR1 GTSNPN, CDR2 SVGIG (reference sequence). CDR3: CAWSGLADTQYF. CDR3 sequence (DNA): TGTGCCTGGAGCGGTTTGGCAGATACGCAGTATTTT.

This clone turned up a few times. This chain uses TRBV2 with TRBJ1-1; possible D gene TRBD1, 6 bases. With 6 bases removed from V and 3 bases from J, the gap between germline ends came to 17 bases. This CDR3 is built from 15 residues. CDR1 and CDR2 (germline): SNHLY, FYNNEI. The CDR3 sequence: CASSLAGASDTEAFF. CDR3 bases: TGTGCCAGCAGCCTGGCAGGGGCGTCAGACACTGAAGCTTTCTTT.

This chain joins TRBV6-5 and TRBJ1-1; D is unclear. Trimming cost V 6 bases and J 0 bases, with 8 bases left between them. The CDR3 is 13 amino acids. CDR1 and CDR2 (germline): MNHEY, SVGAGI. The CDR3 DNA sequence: TGTGCCAGCAGGCGAGTTCTGAACACTGAAGCTTTCTTT. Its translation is CASRRVLNTEAFF.

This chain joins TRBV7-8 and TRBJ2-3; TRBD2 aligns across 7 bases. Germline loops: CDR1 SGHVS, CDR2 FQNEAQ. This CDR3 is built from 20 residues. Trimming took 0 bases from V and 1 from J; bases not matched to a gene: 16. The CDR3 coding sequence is TGTGCCAGCAGCTTAGCAAGGGCCTTTTCGAGCGGGATACGCACAGATACGCAGTATTTT. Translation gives CASSLARAFSSGIRTDTQYF.

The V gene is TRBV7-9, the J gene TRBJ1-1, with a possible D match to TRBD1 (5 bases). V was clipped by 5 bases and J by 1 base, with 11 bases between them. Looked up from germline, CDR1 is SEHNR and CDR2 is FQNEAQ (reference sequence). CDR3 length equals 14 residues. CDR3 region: CASSPREGNTEAFF. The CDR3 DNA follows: TGTGCCAGCAGCCCCAGGGAGGGGAACACTGAAGCTTTCTTT. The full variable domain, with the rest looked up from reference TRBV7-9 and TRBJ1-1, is DTGVSQNPRHKITKRGQNVTFRCDPISEHNRLYWYRQTLGQGPEFLTYFQNEAQLEKSRLLSDRFSAERPKGSFSTLEIQRTEQGDSAMYLCASSPREGNTEAFFGQGTRLTVV.

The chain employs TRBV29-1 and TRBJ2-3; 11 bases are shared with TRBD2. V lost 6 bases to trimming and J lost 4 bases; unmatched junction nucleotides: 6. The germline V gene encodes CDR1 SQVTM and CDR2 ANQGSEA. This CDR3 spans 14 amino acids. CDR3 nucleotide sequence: TGCAGCGTCGCTGGGACTAGCGGTTCAGATACGCAGTATTTT. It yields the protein CSVAGTSGSDTQYF.